This is a list of T cell receptor beta chains from one sample in a study of human T cells and chemical hapten exposure. From the RACE reads, TCRdb called clonotypes with MiXCR, one entry per CDR3 protein. The data hold about 89,000 distinct CDR3 sequences, with 10% to 11% observed a single time. Material: whole blood, obtained in connection with sensitization to the hapten diphenylcyclopropenone (DPC). Source of these receptors: a woman in her fifties or sixties with alopecia areata. Some clones in this sample may be carry-over from other donors' samples. CDR3s include the opening cysteine and the closing phenylalanine or tryptophan. The order of the fields is J gene, V gene, D gene, clone size, CDR3 DNA, CDR3 protein. The D gene is left open where the match is weak. Clone size is not always given. Where it is, it says once, few, many or a class for expanded clones.

j_gene: TRBJ2-2; v_gene: TRBV3-1; d_gene: NA; abundance: few; CDR3nt: TGTGCCAGCAGCCAAATCAGGGTGGGGACCGGGGAGCTGTTTTTT; CDR3aa: CASSQIRVGTGELFF
j_gene: TRBJ2-1; v_gene: TRBV14; d_gene: NA; abundance: few; CDR3nt: TGTGCCAGCAGCCAACTACGGCACGGGGCCGGGCAACACAATGAGCAGTTCTTC; CDR3aa: CASSQLRHGAGQHNEQFF
j_gene: TRBJ1-4; v_gene: TRBV7-9; d_gene: NA; abundance: few; CDR3nt: TGTGCCAGCAGCTTAGCCTACAGTCTGTTGTGGTCCGCAAATGAAAAACTGTTTTTT; CDR3aa: CASSLAYSLLWSANEKLFF
j_gene: TRBJ1-2; v_gene: TRBV6-1; d_gene: TRBD1; abundance: many; CDR3nt: TGTGCCAGCAGGGCCGGGACAGACCATGGCTACACCTTC; CDR3aa: CASRAGTDHGYTF
j_gene: TRBJ1-3; v_gene: TRBV3-1; d_gene: NA; abundance: NA; CDR3nt: TGTGCCAGCAGCCGGGAAGGAGGAGGGGAAAACACCATATATTTT; CDR3aa: CASSREGGGENTIYF
j_gene: TRBJ2-1; v_gene: TRBV6-1; d_gene: TRBD2; abundance: few; CDR3nt: TGTGCCAGCACCGATCCCTACGGGAGGGGGTATGAGCAGTTCTTC; CDR3aa: CASTDPYGRGYEQFF
j_gene: TRBJ2-2; v_gene: TRBV30; d_gene: NA; abundance: NA; CDR3nt: TGTGCCTGGACTTTTCGGGCGGGGCGCACCGGGGAGCTGTTTTTT; CDR3aa: CAWTFRAGRTGELFF
j_gene: TRBJ1-2; v_gene: TRBV30; d_gene: TRBD1; abundance: few; CDR3nt: TGTGCCTGCCAGGACAGGGGTGGTGGCTACACCTTC; CDR3aa: CACQDRGGGYTF
j_gene: TRBJ2-7; v_gene: TRBV4-1; d_gene: NA; abundance: many; CDR3nt: TGCGCCAGCAGCGAGATGACCGGGGGCCCGGCGGGGGAGCAGTACTTC; CDR3aa: CASSEMTGGPAGEQYF
j_gene: TRBJ1-6; v_gene: TRBV10-3; d_gene: NA; abundance: many; CDR3nt: TGTGCCATCAGTGAGTCGTACGGAATTTCACCCCTCCACTTT; CDR3aa: CAISESYGISPLHF